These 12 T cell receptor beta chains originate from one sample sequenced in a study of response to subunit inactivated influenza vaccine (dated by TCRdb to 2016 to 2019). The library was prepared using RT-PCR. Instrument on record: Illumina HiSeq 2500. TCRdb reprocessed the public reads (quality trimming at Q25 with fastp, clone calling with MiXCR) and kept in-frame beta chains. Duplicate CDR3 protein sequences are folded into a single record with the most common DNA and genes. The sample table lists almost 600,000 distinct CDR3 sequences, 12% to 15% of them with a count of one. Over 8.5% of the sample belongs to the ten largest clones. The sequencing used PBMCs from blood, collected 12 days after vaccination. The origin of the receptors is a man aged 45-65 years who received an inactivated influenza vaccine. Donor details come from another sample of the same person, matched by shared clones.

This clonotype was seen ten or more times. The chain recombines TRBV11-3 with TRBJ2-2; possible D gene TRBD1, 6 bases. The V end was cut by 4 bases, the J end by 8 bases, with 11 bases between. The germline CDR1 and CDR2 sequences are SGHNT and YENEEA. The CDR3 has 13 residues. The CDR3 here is CASSSFTGGELFF. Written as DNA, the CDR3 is TGTGCCAGCAGCTCCTTTACAGGGGGGGAGCTGTTTTTT.

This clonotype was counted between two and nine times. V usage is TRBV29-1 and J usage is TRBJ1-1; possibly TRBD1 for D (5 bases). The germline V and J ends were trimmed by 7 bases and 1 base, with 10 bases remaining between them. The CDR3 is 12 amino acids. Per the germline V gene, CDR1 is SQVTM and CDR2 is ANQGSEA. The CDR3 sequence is CSGDLGNTEAFF. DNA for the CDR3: TGCAGCGGGGACCTCGGGAACACTGAAGCTTTCTTT.

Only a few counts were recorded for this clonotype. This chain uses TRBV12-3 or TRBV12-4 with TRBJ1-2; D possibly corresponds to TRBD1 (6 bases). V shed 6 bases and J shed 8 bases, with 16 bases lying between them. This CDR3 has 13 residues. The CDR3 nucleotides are TGTGCCAGCAGAAGGACAGTAGATTTGGGCTACACCTTC. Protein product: CASRRTVDLGYTF.

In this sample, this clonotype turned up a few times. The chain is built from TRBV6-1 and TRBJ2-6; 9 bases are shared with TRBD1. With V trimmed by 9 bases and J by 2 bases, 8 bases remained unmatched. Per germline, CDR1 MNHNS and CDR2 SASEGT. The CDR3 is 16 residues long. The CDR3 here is CASADRGRTGANVLTF. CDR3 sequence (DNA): TGTGCCAGTGCGGACAGGGGTCGAACTGGGGCCAACGTCCTGACTTTC.

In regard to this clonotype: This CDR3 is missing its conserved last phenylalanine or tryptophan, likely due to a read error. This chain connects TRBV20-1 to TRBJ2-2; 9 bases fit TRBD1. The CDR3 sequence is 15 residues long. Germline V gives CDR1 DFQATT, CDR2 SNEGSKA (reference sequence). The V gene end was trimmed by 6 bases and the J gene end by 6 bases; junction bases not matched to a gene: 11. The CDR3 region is CSALPGTGFPGELFY. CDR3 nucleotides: TGCAGTGCCTTACCGGGGACAGGGTTCCCCGGGGAGCTGTTTTAT.

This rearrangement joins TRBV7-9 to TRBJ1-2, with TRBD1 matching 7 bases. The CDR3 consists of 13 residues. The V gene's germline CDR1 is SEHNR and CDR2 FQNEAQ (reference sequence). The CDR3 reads CGVWTGDNYGYTF. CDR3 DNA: TGTGGAGTCTGGACAGGCGATAACTATGGCTACACCTTC.

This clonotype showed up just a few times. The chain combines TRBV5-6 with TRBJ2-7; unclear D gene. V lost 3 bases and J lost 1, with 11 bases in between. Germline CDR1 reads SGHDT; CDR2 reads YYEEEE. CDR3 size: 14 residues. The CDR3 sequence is CASSSYRVSYEQYF. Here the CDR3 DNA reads TGTGCCAGCAGCTCCTACAGAGTTTCCTACGAGCAGTACTTC.

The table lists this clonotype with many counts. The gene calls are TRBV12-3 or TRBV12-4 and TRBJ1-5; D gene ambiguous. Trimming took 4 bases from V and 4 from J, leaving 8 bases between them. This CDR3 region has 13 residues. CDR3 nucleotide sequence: TGTGCCAGCAGTTACGAGGGAAATCAGCCCCAGCATTTT. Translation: CASSYEGNQPQHF.

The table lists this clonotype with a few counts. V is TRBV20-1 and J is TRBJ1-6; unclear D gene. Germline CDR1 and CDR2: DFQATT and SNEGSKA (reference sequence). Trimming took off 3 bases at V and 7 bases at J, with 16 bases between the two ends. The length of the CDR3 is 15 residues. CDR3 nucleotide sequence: TGCAGTGCTAGCCCCGAGCCTACAACCAATTCACCCCTCCACTTT. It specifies CSASPEPTTNSPLHF.

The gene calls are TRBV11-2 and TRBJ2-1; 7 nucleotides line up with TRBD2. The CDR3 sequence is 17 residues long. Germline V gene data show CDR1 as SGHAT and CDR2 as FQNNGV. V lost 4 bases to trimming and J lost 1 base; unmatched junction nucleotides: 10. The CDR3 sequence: CASSSNRAGESYNEQFF. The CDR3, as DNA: TGTGCCAGCAGCTCCAACCGGGCGGGAGAATCCTACAATGAGCAGTTCTTC.

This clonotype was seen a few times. The CDR3 reads CSVRDSAYEQYF. CDR3 coding DNA: TGCAGCGTCCGGGACTCTGCCTACGAGCAGTACTTC. The V and J genes are TRBV29-1 and TRBJ2-7; maybe TRBD2 (6 bases). The CDR3 contains 12 residues. Germline V gives CDR1 SQVTM, CDR2 ANQGSEA. V lost 6 bases, J lost 2 bases, and 11 bases lay in between.

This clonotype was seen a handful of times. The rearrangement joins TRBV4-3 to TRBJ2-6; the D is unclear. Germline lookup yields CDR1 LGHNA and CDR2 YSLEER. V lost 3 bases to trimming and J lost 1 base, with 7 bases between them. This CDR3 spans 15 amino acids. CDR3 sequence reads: CASSHEPSGANVLTF. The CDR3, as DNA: TGCGCCAGCAGCCACGAACCTTCTGGGGCCAACGTCCTGACTTTC.